The 9 T cell receptor beta chains below were found in one sample sequenced in a study of blood T cells in healthy people across ages. Then a second PCR, running about 6 to 12 cycles, was carried out with a sample-barcoded 5' primer and a J-beta primer mix. A single record per CDR3 protein comes from TCRdb applying MiXCR to the 5' RACE reads. The sample gives 800,000 or so distinct CDR3 sequences, around 45% of which show up once; about a sixth is in the top ten. The specimen sequenced was blood. All receptors come from an older man in good health.

J is TRBJ2-1 and V is TRBV24-1; the match to TRBD2 covers 11 bases. From germline, CDR1 is KGHDR and CDR2 SFDVKD. V was clipped by 3 bases and J by 8 bases; unmatched bases: 5. The CDR3 runs 15 residues. CDR3 sequence reads: CATSDGLAGFHEQFF. The CDR3 DNA reads as TGTGCCACCAGTGATGGACTAGCGGGTTTCCATGAGCAGTTCTTC.

This clonotype has at least ten counts. V is TRBV7-2 and J is TRBJ2-7; TRBD1 matches at 9 bases. The CDR3 has 19 amino acids. Germline V CDR1 and CDR2: SGHTA, FQGNSA. Trimming took 5 bases from V and 4 from J; bases not matched to a gene: 21. The CDR3 here is CASSGRDRAIKGKSYEQYF. For the CDR3, the DNA is TGTGCCAGCAGCGGCCGGGACAGGGCCATAAAAGGAAAATCTTACGAGCAGTACTTC.

The chain combines TRBV6-5 with TRBJ1-5, with no clear D. The CDR3 sequence is 13 residues long. Germline V gene data show CDR1 as MNHEY and CDR2 as SVGAGI. Between the trimmed V and J ends, which lost 6 bases and 0 bases, there was a span of 6 bases. The CDR3 reads CASRASSNQPQHF. CDR3 nucleotide sequence: TGTGCCAGCAGGGCATCTAGCAATCAGCCCCAGCATTTT.

For this clonotype: At one end, the junction sequence differs from germline, possibly due to a read error. V is TRBV5-6 and J is TRBJ2-2, with D maybe TRBD2 (6 bases). CDR3 length equals 15 residues. Germline CDR1 and CDR2: SGHDT and YYEEEE. The CDR3 loop reads CASSLTSSYTGGLFF. CDR3 sequence (DNA): TGTGCCAGCAGCTTGACTAGTTCGTACACCGGGGGGCTGTTTTTT.

A few counts support this clonotype. The chain carries TRBV30 and TRBJ1-5; tentative D call: TRBD1 (5 bases). CDR1 and CDR2 (germline): GTSNPN, SVGIG (reference sequence). V lost 2 bases to trimming and J lost 4 bases, with 18 bases between them. The CDR3 consists of 16 residues. CDR3 bases: TGTGCCTGGAGTCGGTCGGGGCAGGGTCGTAATCAGCCCCAGCATTTT. Residues: CAWSRSGQGRNQPQHF.

The chain has TRBV4-2 and TRBJ2-5, with D unresolved. The V and J ends lost 2 bases and 2 bases respectively, with 9 bases between them. CDR3 size: 14 residues. Germline-derived CDR1 and CDR2 are LGHNA and YNFKEQ. The CDR3 region is CASSQYSLQETQYF. CDR3 bases: TGTGCCAGCAGCCAATATTCCCTACAAGAGACCCAGTACTTC.

The V call is TRBV29-1, the J call TRBJ2-7; TRBD2 matches 11 bases. The J call is in doubt because the DNA end fits TRBJ2-5 better. CDR1 is SQVTM, CDR2 ANQGSEA, per germline. CDR3 size: 18 residues. CDR3 sequence: CSVEEGGTSGWEGETQYF. The DNA for the CDR3 is TGCAGCGTTGAAGAAGGGGGGACTAGCGGCTGGGAGGGGGAGACCCAGTACTTC.

Only a few counts were recorded for this clonotype. The gene calls are TRBV6-5 and TRBJ2-7, with D possibly being TRBD1 (6 bases). TRBJ2-5 explains the end of the DNA better; the J call may be wrong. The CDR3 totals 15 residues. CDR1 and CDR2 from the germline V gene are MNHEY and SVGAGI. The CDR3 sequence is CASSYSIVRGETQYF. The CDR3 DNA follows: TGTGCCAGCAGTTACTCGATCGTCAGGGGAGAGACCCAGTACTTC.

The V and J genes are TRBV29-1 and TRBJ2-5; a weak D match, TRBD1 (6 bases). This CDR3 comprises 11 residues. The germline V gene encodes CDR1 SQVTM and CDR2 ANQGSEA. V was trimmed by 0 bases and J by 13 bases, leaving 12 bases between them. DNA of the CDR3: TGCAGCGTTGAAGATTCAGGGGCACGGTACTTC. Encoded protein: CSVEDSGARYF.